The 7 T cell receptor beta chains below all came from one sample that was sequenced in a study of monozygotic twins with inflammatory bowel disease. From its re-call of the 5' RACE reads, TCRdb lists each CDR3 protein once, without DNA. This sample's table has 400,000 to 500,000 distinct CDR3 sequences. The sample was blood. The receptor source for this set is a human donor with ulcerative colitis or Crohn's disease, or a healthy co-twin of an affected twin (not recorded which).

The chain is built from TRBV10-3 and TRBJ1-1; the TCRdb call, TRBD1, lacks DNA for checking. The CDR3 contains 15 residues. Germline CDR1 ENHRY, CDR2 SYGVKD. This CDR3 reads CAISEGQGAKTEAFF.

V usage is TRBV7-9 and J usage is TRBJ2-3. CDR1 SEHNR and CDR2 FQNEAQ come from the germline V gene (reference sequence). CDR3 length: 11 residues. This CDR3 is CASRGLESQYF.

The chain has TRBV7-2 and TRBJ2-7; the TCRdb D gene call, TRBD1, has no DNA to confirm it. CDR1 and CDR2 from the germline V gene are SGHTA and FQGNSA. This CDR3 contains 16 residues. The CDR3 reads CASSLEFWGQGNEQYF.

The chain couples TRBV5-5 to TRBJ2-1; no DNA is available, so the TRBD2 call from TCRdb remains unchecked. CDR1 and CDR2 (germline): SGHKS, YYEKEE (reference sequence). CDR3 length equals 16 residues. The chain's CDR3 is CASSKLAVSTYNEQFF.

J is TRBJ2-3 and V is TRBV5-1; TCRdb lists TRBD2, though no DNA is available to test this call. This CDR3 comprises 16 residues. Germline CDR1 reads SGHRS; CDR2 reads YFSETQ. The CDR3 here is CASSETSGRATDTQYF.

V and J are TRBV7-2 and TRBJ2-3. Germline assignment: CDR1 SGHTA and CDR2 FQGNSA. The CDR3 spans 13 residues. CDR3: CASSLQITDTQYF.

The chain carries TRBV7-7 and TRBJ2-5; no DNA is available, so the TRBD2 call from TCRdb remains unchecked. CDR1 is SSHAT, CDR2 FNYEAQ, per germline (reference sequence). The CDR3 length is 15 residues. The CDR3 is CASSPSGVGLETQYF.